The clone carrying this T cell receptor (beta chain) was seen ten or more times. Its specificity is unknown. J gave up 9 bases and V 6 bases, and 7 bases lay outside the gene matches. Germline V gene lookup returns CDR1 SQVTM and CDR2 ANQGSEA. The CDR3 is 14 residues long. The data originate from a study of CD8 T cells in ankylosing spondylitis. Points from the study as a whole: There were earlier reports of some motif variants in reactive arthritis synovial fluid and blood. As for the disease-linked clones, they showed a CD8+ phenotype and occurred at relatively low frequencies in peripheral blood. Among TCR beta sequences, a motif of 7 to 9 highly homologous variants appeared characteristic of ankylosing spondylitis blood. Enrichment of disease-linked clones was reportedly significant in matched ankylosing spondylitis synovial fluid.

Construction of TCR beta libraries was performed using quantitative 5'-RACE with molecular barcodes. MiXCR, run by TCRdb on the 5' RACE reads, gives a single entry per CDR3 protein. The repertoire includes 100,000 or so distinct CDR3 sequences, more than 8.5% of them detected once, and over 25% sits in the top ten. The gene calls are TRBV29-1 and TRBJ2-1, with TRBD2 identical over 14 bases. This clonotype was obtained from a male donor with ankylosing spondylitis. Sample: blood, either unsorted or a sorted T cell fraction (not recorded which). The CDR3 region has the DNA TGCAGCGTCCCCAGACTAGCGGGAGGGCCTGAGCAGTTCTTC. It encodes CSVPRLAGGPEQFF.